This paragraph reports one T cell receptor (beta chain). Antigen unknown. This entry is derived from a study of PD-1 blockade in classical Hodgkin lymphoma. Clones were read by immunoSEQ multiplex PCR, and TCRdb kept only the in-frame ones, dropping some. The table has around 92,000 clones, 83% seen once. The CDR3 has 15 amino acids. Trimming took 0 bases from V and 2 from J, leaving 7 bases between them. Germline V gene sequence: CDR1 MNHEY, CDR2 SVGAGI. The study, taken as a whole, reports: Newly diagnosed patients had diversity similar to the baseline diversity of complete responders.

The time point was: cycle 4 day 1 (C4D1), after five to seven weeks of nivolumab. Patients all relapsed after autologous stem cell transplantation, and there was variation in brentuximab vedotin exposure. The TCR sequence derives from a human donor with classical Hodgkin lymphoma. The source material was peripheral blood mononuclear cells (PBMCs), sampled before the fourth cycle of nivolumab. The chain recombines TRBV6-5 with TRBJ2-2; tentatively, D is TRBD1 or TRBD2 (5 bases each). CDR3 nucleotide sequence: TGTGCCAGCAGTTACTCGGGGGTTAACACCGGGGAGCTGTTTTTT. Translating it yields CASSYSGVNTGELFF.